A selection of T cell receptor beta chains follows, all from one sample in a study of cytomegalovirus exposure and HLA in healthy donors. Profiled with immunoSEQ multiplex PCR; TCRdb holds only in-frame clones, not every one. Seen here are about 160,000 clones, over 60% observed once, and the top ten hold just under 1%. The sequenced sample was PBMCs. The origin of the receptors is a woman in her 50s in good health and CMV-seropositive. CDR3s include the opening cysteine and the closing phenylalanine or tryptophan. D genes are given only for firm matches. The size entry is marked missing in some rows and otherwise reads once, few, many or a size class.

v_gene	abundance	j_gene	d_gene	CDR3aa	CDR3nt
TRBV7-9	NA	TRBJ2-4	NA	CASSLTQGPTNF	TGTGCCAGCAGCTTAACACAGGGCCCGACCAACTTC
TRBV30	NA	TRBJ2-5	NA	CAWSAGLGNNGVTQYF	TGTGCCTGGAGTGCGGGATTGGGCAATAACGGGGTGACCCAGTACTTC
TRBV27	NA	TRBJ2-3	TRBD2	CASSFRPSGTQGTQYF	TGTGCCAGCAGTTTTAGGCCAAGCGGGACCCAGGGAACGCAGTATTTT
TRBV4-2	once	TRBJ2-3	TRBD2	CASSQTRSSGRAGDTQYF	TGTGCCAGCAGCCAAACTCGTTCTAGCGGGAGGGCGGGAGATACGCAGTATTTT
TRBV29-1	NA	TRBJ1-6	TRBD1	CSALTGEPRTLHF	TGCAGCGCTTTAACAGGGGAGCCACGTACCCTCCACTTT
TRBV4-1	NA	TRBJ2-7	TRBD1	CASSQLTGTYEQYF	TGCGCCAGCAGCCAATTGACAGGGACCTACGAGCAGTACTTC
TRBV2	few	TRBJ2-7	TRBD1	CASSGLQGAVYEQYF	TGTGCCAGCAGTGGGCTACAGGGGGCGGTCTACGAGCAGTACTTC
TRBV19	NA	TRBJ1-1	NA	CASRRDWDTEAFF	TGTGCCAGTAGGAGGGACTGGGACACTGAAGCTTTCTTT
TRBV7-2	NA	TRBJ1-1	NA	CASSLYKNTEAFF	TGTGCCAGCAGCTTATACAAGAACACTGAAGCTTTCTTT
TRBV5-1	NA	TRBJ2-3	TRBD2	CASSLEGLALTDTQYF	TGCGCCAGCAGCTTGGAGGGACTAGCGTTAACAGATACGCAGTATTTT
TRBV2	once	TRBJ2-1	NA	CASAGDREQFF	TGTGCGTCGGCGGGGGACAGGGAGCAGTTCTTC
TRBV2	NA	TRBJ2-7	NA	CASRYYEQYF	TGTGCCAGCAGATACTACGAGCAGTACTTC
TRBV27	few	TRBJ2-1	NA	CASSLSTRGRNEQFF	TGTGCCAGCAGTTTATCGACCAGGGGTAGGAATGAGCAGTTCTTC
TRBV4-1	NA	TRBJ2-5	NA	CASSLPDTETQYF	TGCGCCAGCAGCCTCCCAGATACGGAGACCCAGTACTTC
TRBV7-2	NA	TRBJ2-7	NA	CASSPWGRQSYEQYF	TGTGCCAGCAGCCCTTGGGGCAGGCAGAGCTACGAGCAGTACTTC
TRBV7-2	NA	TRBJ2-3	TRBD2	CASSKPTSGASTDTQYF	TGTGCCAGCAGCAAACCTACTAGCGGAGCCAGCACAGATACGCAGTATTTT
TRBV6-7	NA	TRBJ1-5	TRBD1	CASSYPDRGNQPQHF	TGTGCCAGCAGTTACCCCGACAGGGGAAATCAGCCCCAGCATTTT
TRBV29-1	NA	TRBJ1-2	NA	CSVESGGESYGYAF	TGCAGCGTTGAGTCAGGAGGGGAGAGCTATGGCTACGCCTTC
TRBV5-5	few	TRBJ1-4	NA	CASSLETGTREKLFF	TGTGCCAGCAGCTTGGAGACAGGAACGAGGGAAAAACTGTTTTTT
TRBV4-1	once	TRBJ2-5	TRBD2	CASSARTSGGTETQYF	TGCGCCAGCAGCGCAAGGACTAGCGGGGGGACAGAGACCCAGTACTTC
TRBV27	NA	TRBJ2-1	NA	CASSLIRGGYNEQFF	TGTGCCAGCAGTTTAATTAGGGGGGGGTACAATGAGCAGTTCTTC
TRBV28	NA	TRBJ1-2	NA	CASRATASYGYTF	TGTGCCAGCAGAGCGACAGCCTCCTATGGCTACACCTTC
TRBV28	NA	TRBJ1-5	TRBD1	CASTYLRGLGNQPQHF	TGTGCCAGCACCTACCTCAGGGGGCTCGGCAATCAGCCCCAGCATTTT
TRBV6-5	NA	TRBJ1-1	NA	CASSPVGGYDTEAFF	TGTGCCAGCAGTCCAGTGGGAGGGTACGACACTGAAGCTTTCTTT
TRBV19	once	TRBJ1-5	NA	CASSIHRDQPQHF	TGTGCCAGTAGTATCCACAGGGATCAGCCCCAGCATTTT
TRBV18	NA	TRBJ1-1	NA	CASSPQGSTEAFF	TGTGCCAGCTCACCTCAGGGAAGCACTGAAGCTTTCTTT
TRBV5-1	NA	TRBJ1-6	NA	CASSLGFFGSENSPLHF	TGCGCCAGCAGCTTGGGTTTTTTTGGCAGCGAAAATTCACCCCTCCACTTT
TRBV5-1	once	TRBJ2-5	TRBD2	CASSFLTGTSGVETQYF	TGCGCCAGCAGCTTTCTTACCGGGACTAGCGGGGTGGAGACCCAGTACTTC
TRBV9	NA	TRBJ2-5	NA	CASTPGQGGETQYF	TGTGCCAGCACCCCGGGCCAAGGAGGGGAGACCCAGTACTTC
TRBV20-1	NA	TRBJ1-2	NA	CSADSYGYTF	TGCAGTGCAGATAGCTATGGCTACACCTTC
TRBV29-1	few	TRBJ2-1	TRBD1	CSVEDRQGALYEQFF	TGCAGCGTTGAAGATCGACAGGGGGCTCTATATGAGCAGTTCTTC
TRBV19	few	TRBJ2-5	NA	CASSAGGPGTQYF	TGTGCCAGTAGCGCTGGCGGGCCAGGGACCCAGTACTTC
TRBV6-6	NA	TRBJ1-5	NA	CASQGGAPGPQHF	TGTGCCAGCCAGGGCGGGGCCCCCGGGCCCCAGCATTTT
TRBV19	few	TRBJ2-1	TRBD2	CASSSGSYNEQFF	TGTGCCAGCAGTAGCGGGTCCTACAATGAGCAGTTCTTC
TRBV18	NA	TRBJ1-2	NA	CASSPSVGFDSYYGYTF	TGTGCCAGCTCACCCTCGGTCGGCTTCGACAGCTATTATGGCTACACCTTC
TRBV27	NA	TRBJ2-5	NA	CASSFMRGGPETQYF	TGTGCCAGCAGTTTTATGAGGGGAGGTCCGGAGACCCAGTACTTC
TRBV2	NA	TRBJ2-7	NA	CASSELEFDEQYF	TGTGCCAGCAGTGAACTCGAGTTTGACGAGCAGTACTTC
TRBV5-6	NA	TRBJ2-7	TRBD1	CASSPDRVGRAYEQYF	TGTGCCAGCAGCCCCGACAGGGTAGGGAGAGCGTACGAGCAGTACTTC
TRBV4-2	NA	TRBJ2-7	TRBD2	CASSQEGSSGRVDEQYF	TGTGCCAGCAGCCAAGAAGGAAGTAGCGGGAGGGTGGACGAGCAGTACTTC
TRBV28	NA	TRBJ1-2	TRBD1	CASRVGQFYGYTF	TGTGCCAGCAGGGTGGGACAGTTCTATGGCTACACCTTC
TRBV5-4	NA	TRBJ2-2	NA	CASSPPTGNTGELFF	TGTGCCAGCAGCCCGCCCACAGGGAACACCGGGGAGCTGTTTTTT
TRBV7-8	NA	TRBJ2-6	NA	CASNRQSLSGANVLTF	TGCGCCAGCAACAGACAGTCCCTCTCTGGGGCCAACGTCCTGACTTTC
TRBV6-6	NA	TRBJ1-2	TRBD1	CASTGTVYGYTF	TGTGCCAGCACCGGGACAGTCTATGGCTACACCTTC
TRBV18	NA	TRBJ2-4	TRBD2	CASSPPGLANGNIQYF	TGTGCCAGCTCACCACCGGGACTAGCTAATGGAAACATTCAGTACTTC
TRBV27	NA	TRBJ1-1	TRBD1	CASSFGTGGNTEAFF	TGTGCCAGCAGTTTCGGGACAGGGGGTAACACTGAAGCTTTCTTT
TRBV5-1	NA	TRBJ1-1	NA	CASSLARLNTEAFF	TGCGCCAGCAGCTTGGCGCGGTTGAACACTGAAGCTTTCTTT
TRBV6-6	NA	TRBJ2-5	NA	CASGETQYF	TGTGCCTCCGGGGAGACCCAGTACTTC
TRBV28	NA	TRBJ1-5	NA	CASSWGRQPQHF	TGTGCCAGCAGCTGGGGGCGTCAGCCCCAGCATTTT
TRBV27	NA	TRBJ2-2	NA	CASSFSGTGELFF	TGTGCCAGCAGTTTTTCCGGGACCGGGGAGCTGTTTTTT
TRBV7-2	once	TRBJ1-5	NA	CASSLAGLLNQPQHF	TGTGCCAGCAGCTTAGCAGGACTCCTCAATCAGCCCCAGCATTTT
TRBV7-9	NA	TRBJ2-1	NA	CASKGLGASDNYNEQFF	TGTGCCAGCAAAGGTCTGGGGGCGTCTGACAACTACAATGAGCAGTTCTTC
TRBV19	NA	TRBJ1-2	NA	CASSGRQAPRTYGYTF	TGTGCCAGTAGTGGGCGACAGGCCCCTCGCACTTATGGCTACACCTTC
TRBV2	NA	TRBJ2-3	TRBD1	CASSPTGVTDTQYF	TGTGCCAGCAGCCCAACAGGGGTCACAGATACGCAGTATTTT